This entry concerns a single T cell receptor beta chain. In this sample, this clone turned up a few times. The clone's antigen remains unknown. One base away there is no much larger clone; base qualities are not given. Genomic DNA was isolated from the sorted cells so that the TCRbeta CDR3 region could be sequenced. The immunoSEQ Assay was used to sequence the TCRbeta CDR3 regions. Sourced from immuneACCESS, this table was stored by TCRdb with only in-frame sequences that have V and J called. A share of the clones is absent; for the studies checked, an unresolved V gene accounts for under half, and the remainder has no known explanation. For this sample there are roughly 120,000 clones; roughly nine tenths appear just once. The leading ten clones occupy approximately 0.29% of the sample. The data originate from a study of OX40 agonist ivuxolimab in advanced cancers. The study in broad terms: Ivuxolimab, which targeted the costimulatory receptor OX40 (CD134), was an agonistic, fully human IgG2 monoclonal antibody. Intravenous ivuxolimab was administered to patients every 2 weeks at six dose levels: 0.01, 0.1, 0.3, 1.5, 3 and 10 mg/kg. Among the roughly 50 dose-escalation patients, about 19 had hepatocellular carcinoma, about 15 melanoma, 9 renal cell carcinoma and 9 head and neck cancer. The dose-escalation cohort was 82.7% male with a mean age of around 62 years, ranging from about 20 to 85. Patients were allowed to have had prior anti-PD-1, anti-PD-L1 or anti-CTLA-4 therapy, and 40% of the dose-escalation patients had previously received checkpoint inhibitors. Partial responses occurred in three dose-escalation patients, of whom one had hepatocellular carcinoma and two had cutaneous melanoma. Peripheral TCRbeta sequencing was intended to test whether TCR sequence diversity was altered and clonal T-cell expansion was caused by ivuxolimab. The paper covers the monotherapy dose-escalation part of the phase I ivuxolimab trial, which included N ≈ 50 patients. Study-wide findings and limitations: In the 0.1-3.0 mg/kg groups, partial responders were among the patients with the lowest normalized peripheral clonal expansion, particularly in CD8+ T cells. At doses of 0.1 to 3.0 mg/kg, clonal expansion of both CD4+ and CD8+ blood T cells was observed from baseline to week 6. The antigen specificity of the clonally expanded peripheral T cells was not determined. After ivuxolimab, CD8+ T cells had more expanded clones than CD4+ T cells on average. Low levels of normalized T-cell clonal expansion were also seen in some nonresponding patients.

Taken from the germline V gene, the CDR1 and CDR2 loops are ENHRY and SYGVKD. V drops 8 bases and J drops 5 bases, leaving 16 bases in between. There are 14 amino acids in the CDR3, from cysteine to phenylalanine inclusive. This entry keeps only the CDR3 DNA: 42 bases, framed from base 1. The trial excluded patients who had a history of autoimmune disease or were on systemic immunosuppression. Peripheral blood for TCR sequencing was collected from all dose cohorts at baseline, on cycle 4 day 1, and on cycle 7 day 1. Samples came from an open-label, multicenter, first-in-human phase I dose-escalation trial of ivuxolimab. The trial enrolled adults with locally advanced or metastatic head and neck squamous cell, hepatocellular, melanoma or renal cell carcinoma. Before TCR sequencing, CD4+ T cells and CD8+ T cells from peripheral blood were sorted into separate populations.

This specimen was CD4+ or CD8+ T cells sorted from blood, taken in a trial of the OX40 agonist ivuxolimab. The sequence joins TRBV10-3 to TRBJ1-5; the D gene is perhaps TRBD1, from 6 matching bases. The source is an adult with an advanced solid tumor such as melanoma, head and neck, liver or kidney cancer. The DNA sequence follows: TGTGCCATCCGCCCTGACGAGGGGGATCAGCCCCAGCATTTT. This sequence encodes CAIRPDEGDQPQHF.